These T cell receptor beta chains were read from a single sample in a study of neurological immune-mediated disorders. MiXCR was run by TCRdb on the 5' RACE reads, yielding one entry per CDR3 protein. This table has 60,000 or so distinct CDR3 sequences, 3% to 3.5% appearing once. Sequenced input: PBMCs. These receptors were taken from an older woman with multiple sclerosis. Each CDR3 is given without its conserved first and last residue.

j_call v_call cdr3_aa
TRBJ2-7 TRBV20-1 SARNPEGGQY
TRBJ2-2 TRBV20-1 SAREGGNTGELF
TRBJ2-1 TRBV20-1 SARGTSGYNEQF
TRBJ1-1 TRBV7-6 ASSEQEADTEAF
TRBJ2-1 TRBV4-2 ASSQVRGRGNEQF
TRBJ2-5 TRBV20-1 SAPRLVETQY
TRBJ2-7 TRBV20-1 SAGRTSAYEQY
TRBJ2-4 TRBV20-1 SPSDGTGNIQY
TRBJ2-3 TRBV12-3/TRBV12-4 ASSLRGGAVVTQY
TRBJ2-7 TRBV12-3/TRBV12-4 ASSLYRGPYEQY
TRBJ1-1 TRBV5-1 ASSLGEPNTEAF